This T cell receptor beta chain was observed in a study of early T cells in non-severe SARS-CoV-2 infection. The V gene lost 1 base and the J gene lost 10 bases, with 11 bases spanning the gap. The CDR3 consists of 13 residues. Germline CDR1 reads SSHAT; CDR2 reads FNYEAQ (reference sequence). Unique molecular identifiers were affixed to single, distinct cDNA molecules. TCRdb fed the 5' RACE reads into MiXCR, producing one record per CDR3 protein. The sample consists of 65,000 to 95,000 distinct CDR3 sequences, approximately 5% of them appearing once. Sequencing was performed on whole blood, taken at baseline. This TCR was sampled from an adult who was a healthcare worker with PCR-confirmed SARS-CoV-2 infection or an uninfected control (not recorded which). This chain links TRBV7-7 with TRBJ2-1; D perhaps matches TRBD1 (5 bases). The CDR3 reads CASSLDRWAEQFF. The CDR3 coding sequence is TGTGCCAGCAGCTTAGACAGGTGGGCCGAGCAGTTCTTC.